These T cell receptor beta chains were read from a single sample in a study of cytomegalovirus exposure and HLA in healthy donors. Assay used: immunoSEQ multiplex PCR; TCRdb lists only in-frame clones, some missing. The sample has more than 65,000 clones, roughly 80% seen once. Material for sequencing was PBMCs. The receptors originated from a woman aged 45-60 years in good health and CMV-seropositive. The CDR3 runs from the conserved cysteine through the conserved F or W. Fields, in order: V gene, CDR3 protein.

TRBV6-1 | CASTTLWRVQETQYF
TRBV6-5 | CASRQTGFNEAFF
TRBV6-5 | CASEASGSYQETQYF
TRBV7-9 | CASSLGDFQETQYF
TRBV5-4 | CASSFWGEETQYF
TRBV18 | CASSPPERVGAFF
TRBV30 | CAWSGGGKRTDTQYF
TRBV4-2 | CASSHFRAGVRHHEQYF
TRBV13 | CASSSYWVDNNEQFF
TRBV18 | CASSPTSGSLLYEQYF
TRBV18 | CASSPRGVETQYF
TRBV29-1 | CSVVPGQGRNEQFF
TRBV11-3 | CASLEGESGAGELFF
TRBV9 | CASSAGTGGEKLFF
TRBV9 | CASSPRGLAVYNEQFF
TRBV6-6 | CASSSPDSSGNTIYF
TRBV11-3 | CASSSGQGSNQPQHF
TRBV6-5 | CASSSRGGDEKLFF
TRBV6-5 | CASSSRGAATNEKLFF
TRBV5-4 | CASSLLGAGGELFF
TRBV27 | CASSLRGPTEAFF
TRBV10-3 | CAISDPSGVDYEQYF
TRBV5-6 | CASSLKSRGHQDTQYF
TRBV7-2 | CASSYLTPEQYF
TRBV6-6 | CASSYSKAGAGGAFF
TRBV5-1 | CASSVGQVRNTIYF
TRBV27 | CASSLSPRDRRGYNSPLHF
TRBV6-1 | CASSEGQPNEKLFF
TRBV27 | CASSPNNLLTSARVELFF
TRBV9 | CASSGYLQGKGTGELFF
TRBV20-1 | CSAWTPNEQFF
TRBV5-4 | CASSSTQGAKGEKLFF
TRBV6-5 | CASRSTGSSYNEQFF
TRBV28 | CASSPGLAGIYNEQFF
TRBV29-1 | CSVREFGYEQYF
TRBV7-8 | CASSLVGQDFEAFF
TRBV2 | CASKGADRGQYEQYF
TRBV18 | CASSLPRGISYEQYF
TRBV5-1 | CASSLVGGTNYGYTF
TRBV9 | CASSAGVSQETQYF
TRBV7-9 | CASSKRGTVANEKLFF
TRBV9 | CASSAGTSDFNEQFF
TRBV6-6 | CASSYMGREYF
TRBV5-1 | CASSLGHQIYEQYF
TRBV5-5 | CGSTGVPPYEQYF
TRBV5-4 | CASSLRRASGSPGVYEQYF
TRBV29-1 | CSVGGSEPQHF
TRBV6-1 | CASSQGTYTEAFF
TRBV29-1 | CSVEGGTGKTEAFF
TRBV2 | CASKDRFTEAFF
TRBV5-4 | CASSLASGTPYEQYF
TRBV7-8 | CASSNDRDQPQHF
TRBV11-3 | CASSYEQDPYGYTF
TRBV27 | CASSLLRGLAAGEQYF